Given below is one TCR beta chain in context. The target antigen is unknown. This sample was taken from a study of Ad26.COV2.S vaccination and SARS-CoV-2 variants. Study-wide context: The donor belonged to the COV1001 Ad26.COV2.S trial arm. In the study, Ad26.COV2.S was injected intramuscularly once, or twice 56 days apart. General study results and limits: In vaccinated individuals, spike-specific CD8+ and CD4+ T cell responses reportedly displayed substantial breadth.

The treatment was: over 15 received Ad26.COV2.S at low or high dose, single or two shots; 5 received placebo; per-sample allocation not given. Samples came from day 63 after the first vaccine or placebo injection. Donor was an adult aged 18-55 years in Boston. Repertoires were generated with immunoSEQ multiplex PCR, while TCRdb's copy carries only in-frame clones and drops some. The sample contains around 450,000 clones, roughly 88% of which appear only once. Germline V lookup: CDR1 SNHLY, CDR2 FYNNEI. Between the trimmed V and J ends, which lost 6 bases and 1 base, there was a span of 16 bases. This CDR3 is 15 amino acids long.

The rearrangement joins TRBV2 to TRBJ2-7; D gene unclear. The sequence derives from a person between 18 and 65 years old who received the Ad26.COV2.S COVID-19 vaccine or a placebo. The sequencing used peripheral blood, collected in a trial of Ad26.COV2.S vaccine versus placebo. The CDR3 nucleotides are TGTGCCAGCAGGGCGGACGGTATATCTTCCTACGAGCAGTACTTC. This translates into CASRADGISSYEQYF.